The 11 T cell receptor beta chains reported below all come from one sample, sequenced in a study of T cell repertoires in cytomegalovirus infection. TCRdb recomputed calls from the reads with MiXCR, one row per CDR3 protein. The sample has about 530,000 distinct CDR3 sequences, less than 30% seen once. Material for sequencing was PBMCs. These receptors all stem from a human donor in good health (CMV status not recorded). Some clones in this sample may be carry-over from other donors' samples.

The chain recombines TRBV5-1 with TRBJ1-1; D perhaps matches TRBD1 (5 bases). The V end was cut by 0 bases, the J end by 5 bases, with 14 bases between. Germline V lookup: CDR1 SGHRS, CDR2 YFSETQ. This CDR3 has 15 residues. This chain's CDR3 is CASSLDAGGRTEAFF. CDR3 nucleotides: TGCGCCAGCAGCTTGGATGCGGGGGGTCGGACTGAAGCTTTCTTT.

Concerning this clonotype: At one of its ends the junction is not consistent with the germline gene, which may arise from a read error. The chain couples TRBV5-6 to TRBJ2-7; a weak D match, TRBD2 (5 bases). CDR3 size: 12 residues. CDR1 and CDR2 (germline): SGHDT, YYEEEE. The CDR3 DNA reads TGTGCCAGCAGCTTACCTAACCGGGATGAGGAGTTC. Translating gives CASSLPNRDEEF.

The sample holds a few counts of this clonotype. J is TRBJ1-2 and V is TRBV4-1; 9 bases fit TRBD1. V lost 2 bases, J lost 4 bases, and 8 bases stayed unmatched. Germline assignment: CDR1 MGHRA and CDR2 YSYEKL. This CDR3 contains 16 residues. The CDR3 loop reads CASSQPGQGLGYGYTF. For the CDR3, the DNA is TGCGCCAGCAGCCAACCGGGACAGGGTCTGGGCTATGGCTACACCTTC.

This clonotype occurred a few times. The chain employs TRBV7-2 and TRBJ2-7, with 8 bases aligning to TRBD2. The germline V gene encodes CDR1 SGHTA and CDR2 FQGNSA. J gave up 0 bases and V 5 bases, and 9 bases lay outside the gene matches. The CDR3 covers 16 residues. This CDR3 is CASSPGGVRSSYEQYF. The DNA for the CDR3 is TGTGCCAGCAGCCCGGGAGGGGTGAGGAGCTCCTACGAGCAGTACTTC.

At least ten counts were recorded for this clonotype. The gene calls are TRBV7-2 and TRBJ2-1; D is undetermined. Trimming stripped 2 bases from V and 2 bases from J, with 10 bases between. The CDR3 has 15 amino acids. Germline loops: CDR1 SGHTA, CDR2 FQGNSA. The CDR3 reads CASSLSVSPYNEQFF. The CDR3 nucleotides read TGTGCCAGCAGCTTATCGGTCAGCCCCTACAATGAGCAGTTCTTC.

This chain connects TRBV30 to TRBJ1-2; 7 bases line up with TRBD1. CDR3 length: 14 residues. With V trimmed by 3 bases and J by 1 base, 5 bases remained unmatched. Germline V gives CDR1 GTSNPN, CDR2 SVGIG (reference sequence). CDR3 nucleotides: TGTGCCTGGAGAGGGGACAGCGATAACTATGGCTACACCTTC. Encoded protein: CAWRGDSDNYGYTF.

This clonotype was detected a few times. This chain connects TRBV6-6 to TRBJ2-2; maybe TRBD2 (5 bases). CDR3 length: 16 residues. Trimming removed 2 bases from V and 0 bases from J, with 10 bases in between. Germline V lookup: CDR1 MNHNY, CDR2 SVGAGI (reference sequence). CDR3 nucleotide sequence: TGTGCCAGCAGTTACGTGGTAGCGACGAACACCGGGGAGCTGTTTTTT. It codes for CASSYVVATNTGELFF.

This clonotype appeared many times. The chain is built from TRBV12-3 or TRBV12-4 and TRBJ2-7, with 11 bases matching TRBD2. The CDR3 length is 15 residues. The V and J ends lost 5 bases and 2 bases, in that order; junction bases with no gene match: 5. Here the CDR3 DNA reads TGTGCCAGCAGTCCGATTAGCGGGAGGGCCTACGAGCAGTACTTC. As protein: CASSPISGRAYEQYF.

This clonotype has only a few counts. The chain has TRBV14 and TRBJ2-3, with D perhaps given as TRBD1 or TRBD2 (5 bases each). The V and J ends lost 4 bases and 2 bases respectively, with 13 bases between them. There are 15 residues in the CDR3. The V gene's germline CDR1 is SGHDN and CDR2 FVKESK. The CDR3 sequence is CASSLGTEHTDTQYF. Here the CDR3 DNA reads TGTGCCAGCAGCCTTGGGACGGAACACACAGATACGCAGTATTTT.

In its sample, this clonotype was seen many times. This chain uses TRBV7-2 with TRBJ2-1; 8 bases fit TRBD2. This CDR3 comprises 15 residues. Germline-derived CDR1 and CDR2 are SGHTA and FQGNSA. V dropped 1 base and J dropped 7; count of bases not matched to a gene: 6. This chain's CDR3 is CASSLDREGWNEQFF. In DNA, the CDR3 is TGTGCCAGCAGCTTAGATCGGGAGGGCTGGAATGAGCAGTTCTTC.

This clonotype was counted a few times. In nucleotides, the CDR3 is TGTGCCAGTAGTATAGATTCACAGGGGGTTTTGTCCTATGGCTACACCTTC. Translating gives CASSIDSQGVLSYGYTF. The genes are TRBV19 and TRBJ1-2; TRBD1 aligns across 8 bases. J was trimmed by 4 bases and V by 0 bases; bases with no gene match: 10. Germline V lookup: CDR1 LNHDA, CDR2 SQIVND (reference sequence). The CDR3 sequence is 17 residues long.